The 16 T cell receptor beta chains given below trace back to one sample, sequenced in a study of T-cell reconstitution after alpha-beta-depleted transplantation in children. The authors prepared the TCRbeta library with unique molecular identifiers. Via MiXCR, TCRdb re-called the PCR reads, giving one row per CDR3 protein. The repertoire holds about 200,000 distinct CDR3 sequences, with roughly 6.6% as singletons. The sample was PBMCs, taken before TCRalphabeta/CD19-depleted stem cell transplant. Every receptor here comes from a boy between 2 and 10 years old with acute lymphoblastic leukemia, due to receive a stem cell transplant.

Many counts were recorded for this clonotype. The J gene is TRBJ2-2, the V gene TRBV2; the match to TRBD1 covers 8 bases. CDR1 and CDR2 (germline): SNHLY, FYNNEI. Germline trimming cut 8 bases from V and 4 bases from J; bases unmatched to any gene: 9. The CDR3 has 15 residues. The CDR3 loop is CASDEDRDRTGELFF. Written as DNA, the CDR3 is TGTGCCAGCGATGAGGACAGGGATCGCACCGGGGAGCTGTTTTTT.

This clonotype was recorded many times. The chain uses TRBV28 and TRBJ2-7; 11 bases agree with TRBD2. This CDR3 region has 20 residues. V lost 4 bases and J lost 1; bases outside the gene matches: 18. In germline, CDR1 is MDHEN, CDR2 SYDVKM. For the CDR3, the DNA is TGTGCCAGCAGTTATTTAGCTTTGTTAGCTAGCGGGGGGTATTCCTACGAGCAGTACTTC. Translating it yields CASSYLALLASGGYSYEQYF.

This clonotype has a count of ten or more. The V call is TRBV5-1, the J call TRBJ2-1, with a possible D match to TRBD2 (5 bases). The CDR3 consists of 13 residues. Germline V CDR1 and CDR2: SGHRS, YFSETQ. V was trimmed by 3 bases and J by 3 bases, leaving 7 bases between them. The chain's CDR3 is CASSSRDYNEQFF. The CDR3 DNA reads TGCGCCAGCAGCTCCCGGGACTACAATGAGCAGTTCTTC.

The CDR3 sequence: CASARWMGDSYNEQFF. The DNA for the CDR3 is TGTGCCAGCGCCCGTTGGATGGGGGACAGTTACAATGAGCAGTTCTTC. The V call is TRBV27, the J call TRBJ2-1, with 7 nucleotides matching TRBD1. CDR1 is MNHEY, CDR2 SMNVEV, per germline (reference sequence). With V trimmed by 8 bases and J by 4 bases, 14 bases remained unmatched. CDR3 length equals 16 residues.

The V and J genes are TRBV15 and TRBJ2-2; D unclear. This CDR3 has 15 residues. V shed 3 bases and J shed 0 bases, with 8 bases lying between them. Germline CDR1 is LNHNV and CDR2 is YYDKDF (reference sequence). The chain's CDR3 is CATSRTLANTGELFF. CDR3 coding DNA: TGTGCCACCAGCAGGACACTCGCGAACACCGGGGAGCTGTTTTTT.

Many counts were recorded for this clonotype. CDR3 bases: TGTGCCAGCCGGTGGAGCCCTACAAACAATGAGCAGTTCTTC. Amino acid sequence: CASRWSPTNNEQFF. The V call is TRBV27, the J call TRBJ2-1, with D hard to call. V was trimmed by 8 bases and J by 5 bases, leaving 16 bases between them. The germline gives CDR1 MNHEY, CDR2 SMNVEV (reference sequence). The length of the CDR3 is 14 residues.

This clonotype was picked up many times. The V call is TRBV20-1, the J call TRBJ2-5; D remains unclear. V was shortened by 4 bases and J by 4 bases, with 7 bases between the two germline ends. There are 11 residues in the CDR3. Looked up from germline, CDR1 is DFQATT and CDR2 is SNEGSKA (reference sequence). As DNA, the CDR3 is TGCAGTGCTACAGTATTAGAGACCCAGTACTTC. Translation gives CSATVLETQYF.

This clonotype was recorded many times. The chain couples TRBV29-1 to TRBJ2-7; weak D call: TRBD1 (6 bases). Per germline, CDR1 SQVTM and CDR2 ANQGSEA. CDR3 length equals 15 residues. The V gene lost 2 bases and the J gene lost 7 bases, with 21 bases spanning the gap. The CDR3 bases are TGCAGCGTTGAATTTGGGGCGGCAAACACAGGGGAGCAGTACTTC. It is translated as CSVEFGAANTGEQYF.

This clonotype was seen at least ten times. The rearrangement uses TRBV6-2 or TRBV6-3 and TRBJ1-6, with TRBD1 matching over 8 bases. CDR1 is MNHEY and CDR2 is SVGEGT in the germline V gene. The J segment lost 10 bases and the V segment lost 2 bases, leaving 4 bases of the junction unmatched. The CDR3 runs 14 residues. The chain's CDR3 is CASSYGQGGSPLHF. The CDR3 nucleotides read TGTGCCAGCAGTTACGGACAGGGAGGATCACCCCTCCACTTT.

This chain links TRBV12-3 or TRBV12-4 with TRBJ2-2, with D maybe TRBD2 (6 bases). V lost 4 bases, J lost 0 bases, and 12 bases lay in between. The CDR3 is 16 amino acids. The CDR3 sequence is CASSSWLASNTGELFF. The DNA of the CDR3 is TGTGCCAGCAGTTCCTGGCTAGCGTCGAACACCGGGGAGCTGTTTTTT.

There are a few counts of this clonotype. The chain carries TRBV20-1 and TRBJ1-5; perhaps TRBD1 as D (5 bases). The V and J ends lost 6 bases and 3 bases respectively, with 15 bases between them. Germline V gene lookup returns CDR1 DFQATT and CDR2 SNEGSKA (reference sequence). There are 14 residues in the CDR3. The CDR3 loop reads CSAIDRYFNQPQHF. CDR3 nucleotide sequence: TGCAGTGCAATAGACAGATACTTCAATCAGCCCCAGCATTTT.

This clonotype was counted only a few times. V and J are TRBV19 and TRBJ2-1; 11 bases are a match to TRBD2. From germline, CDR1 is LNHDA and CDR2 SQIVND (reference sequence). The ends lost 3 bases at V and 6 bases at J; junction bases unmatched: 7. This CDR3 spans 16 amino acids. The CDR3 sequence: CASSIVGLAGGNEQFF. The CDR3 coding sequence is TGTGCCAGTAGTATTGTAGGCCTAGCGGGAGGCAATGAGCAGTTCTTC.

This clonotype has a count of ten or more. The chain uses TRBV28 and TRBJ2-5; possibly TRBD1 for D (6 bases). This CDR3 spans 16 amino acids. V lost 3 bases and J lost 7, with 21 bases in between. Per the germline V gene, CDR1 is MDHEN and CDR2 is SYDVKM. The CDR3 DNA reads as TGTGCCAGCAGTTTGCGGAATCGGGATAGGGGGTGGACCCAGTACTTC. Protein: CASSLRNRDRGWTQYF.

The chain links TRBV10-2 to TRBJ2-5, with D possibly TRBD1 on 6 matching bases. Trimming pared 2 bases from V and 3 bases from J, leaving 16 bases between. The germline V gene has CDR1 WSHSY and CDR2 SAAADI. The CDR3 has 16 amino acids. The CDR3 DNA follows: TGCGCCAGCAGTGAGCAGGGGCCCTCGGGGAAAGAGACCCAGTACTTC. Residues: CASSEQGPSGKETQYF.

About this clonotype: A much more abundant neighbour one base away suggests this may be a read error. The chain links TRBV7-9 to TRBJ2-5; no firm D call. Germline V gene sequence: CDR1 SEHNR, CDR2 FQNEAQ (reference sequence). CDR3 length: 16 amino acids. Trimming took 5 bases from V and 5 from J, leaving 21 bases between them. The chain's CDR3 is CASSEQVTALRETQYF. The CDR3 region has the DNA TGTGCCAGCAGCGAACAAGTGACGGCTCTCCGGGAGACCCAGTACTTC. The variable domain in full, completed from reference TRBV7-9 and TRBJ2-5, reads DTGVSQNPRHKITKRGQNVTFRCDPISEHNRLYWYRQTLGQGPEFLTYFQNEAQLEKSRLLSDRFSAERPKGSFSTLEIQRTEQGDSAMYLCASSEQVTALRETQYFGPGTRLLVL.

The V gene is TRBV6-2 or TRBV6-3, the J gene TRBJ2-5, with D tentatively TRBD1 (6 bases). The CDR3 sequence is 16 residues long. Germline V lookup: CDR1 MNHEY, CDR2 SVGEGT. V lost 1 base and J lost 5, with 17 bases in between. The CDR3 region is CASSYYLGALRETQYF. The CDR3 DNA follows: TGTGCCAGCAGTTACTATCTGGGGGCGCTCCGGGAGACCCAGTACTTC.